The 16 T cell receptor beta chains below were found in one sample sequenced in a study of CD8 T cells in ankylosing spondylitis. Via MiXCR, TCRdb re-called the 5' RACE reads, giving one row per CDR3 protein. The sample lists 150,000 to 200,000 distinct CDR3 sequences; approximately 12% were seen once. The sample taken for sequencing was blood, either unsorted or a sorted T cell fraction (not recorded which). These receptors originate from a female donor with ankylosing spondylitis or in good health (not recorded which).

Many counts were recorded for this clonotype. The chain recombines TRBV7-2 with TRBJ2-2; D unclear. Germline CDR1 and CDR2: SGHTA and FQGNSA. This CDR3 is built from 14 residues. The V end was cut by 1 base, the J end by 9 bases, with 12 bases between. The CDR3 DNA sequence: TGTGCCAGCAGCTTAGGAGGCCTCCCCCGGGAGCTGTTTTTT. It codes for CASSLGGLPRELFF.

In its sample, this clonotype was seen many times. CDR3 sequence: CASRIYQGANYGYTF. In DNA, the CDR3 is TGTGCCAGCAGAATCTATCAGGGGGCTAACTATGGCTACACCTTC. The chain couples TRBV28 to TRBJ1-2; 7 positions match TRBD1. CDR1 MDHEN and CDR2 SYDVKM come from the germline V gene. Germline trimming cut 6 bases from V and 0 bases from J; bases unmatched to any gene: 7. CDR3 length equals 15 residues.

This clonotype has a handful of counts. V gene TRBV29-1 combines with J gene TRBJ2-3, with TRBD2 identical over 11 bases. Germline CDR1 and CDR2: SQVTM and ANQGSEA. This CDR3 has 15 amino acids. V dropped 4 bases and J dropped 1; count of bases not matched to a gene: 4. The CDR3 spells CSVAGLAGRTDTQYF. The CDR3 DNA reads TGCAGCGTTGCAGGACTAGCGGGCCGCACAGATACGCAGTATTTT.

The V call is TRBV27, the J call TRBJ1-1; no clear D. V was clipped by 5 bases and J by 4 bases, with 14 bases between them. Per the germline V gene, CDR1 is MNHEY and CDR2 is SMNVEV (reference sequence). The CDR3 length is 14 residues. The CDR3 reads CASSPYVRATEAFF. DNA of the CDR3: TGTGCCAGCAGTCCCTACGTGCGCGCCACTGAAGCTTTCTTT.

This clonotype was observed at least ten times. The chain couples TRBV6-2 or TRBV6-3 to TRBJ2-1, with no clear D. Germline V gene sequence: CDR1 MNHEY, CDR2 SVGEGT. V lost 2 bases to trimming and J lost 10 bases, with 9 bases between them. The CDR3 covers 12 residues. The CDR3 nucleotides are TGTGCCAGCAGTTACGTAGGCGGAGAGCAGTTCTTC. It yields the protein CASSYVGGEQFF.

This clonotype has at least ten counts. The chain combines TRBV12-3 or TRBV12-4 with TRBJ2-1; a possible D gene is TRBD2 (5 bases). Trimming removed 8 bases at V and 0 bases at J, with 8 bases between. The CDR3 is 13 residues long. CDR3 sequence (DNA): TGTGCCAGCTGGGGAGACTCCTACAATGAGCAGTTCTTC. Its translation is CASWGDSYNEQFF.

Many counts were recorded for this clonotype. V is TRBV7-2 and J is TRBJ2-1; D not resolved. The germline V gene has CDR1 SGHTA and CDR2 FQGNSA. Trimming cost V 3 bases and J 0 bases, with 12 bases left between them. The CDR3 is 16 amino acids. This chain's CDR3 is CASSLDWVGSYNEQFF. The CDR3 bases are TGTGCCAGCAGCTTGGATTGGGTAGGCTCCTACAATGAGCAGTTCTTC.

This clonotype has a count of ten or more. CDR3 protein: CSATDSPGSPLHF. CDR3 bases: TGCAGTGCCACGGACAGCCCGGGTTCACCCCTCCACTTT. The chain couples TRBV20-1 to TRBJ1-6, with a tentative D call TRBD1 (6 bases). V lost 6 bases to trimming and J lost 9 bases, with 15 bases between them. Germline CDR1 reads DFQATT; CDR2 reads SNEGSKA (reference sequence). The CDR3 loop spans 13 amino acids.

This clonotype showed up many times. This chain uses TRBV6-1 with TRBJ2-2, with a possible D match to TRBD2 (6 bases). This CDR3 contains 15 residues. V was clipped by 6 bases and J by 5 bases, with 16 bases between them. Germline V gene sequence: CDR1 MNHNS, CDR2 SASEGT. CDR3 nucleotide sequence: TGTGCCAGCAGCCCACGGGTGGCGGGAACCGGGGAGCTGTTTTTT. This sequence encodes CASSPRVAGTGELFF.

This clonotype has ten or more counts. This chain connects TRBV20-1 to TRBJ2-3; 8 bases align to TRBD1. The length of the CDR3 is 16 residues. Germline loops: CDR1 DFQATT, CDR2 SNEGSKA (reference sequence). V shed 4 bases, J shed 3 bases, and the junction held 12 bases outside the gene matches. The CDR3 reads CSATGWETGVTDTQYF. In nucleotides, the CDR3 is TGCAGTGCTACAGGCTGGGAGACAGGGGTGACAGATACGCAGTATTTT.

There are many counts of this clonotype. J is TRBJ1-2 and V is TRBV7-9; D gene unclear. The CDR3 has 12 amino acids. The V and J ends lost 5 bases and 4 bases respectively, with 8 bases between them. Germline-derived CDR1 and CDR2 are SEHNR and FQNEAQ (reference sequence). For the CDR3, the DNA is TGTGCCAGCAGCCCCTCAAGCTATGGCTACACCTTC. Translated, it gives CASSPSSYGYTF.

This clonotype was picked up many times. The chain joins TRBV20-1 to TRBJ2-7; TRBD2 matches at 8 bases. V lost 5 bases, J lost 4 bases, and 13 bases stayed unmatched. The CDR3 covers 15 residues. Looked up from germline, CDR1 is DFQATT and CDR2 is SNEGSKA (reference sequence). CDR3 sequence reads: CSASPLSGGLYEQYF. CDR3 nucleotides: TGCAGTGCTTCCCCCCTGAGCGGGGGATTATACGAGCAGTACTTC.

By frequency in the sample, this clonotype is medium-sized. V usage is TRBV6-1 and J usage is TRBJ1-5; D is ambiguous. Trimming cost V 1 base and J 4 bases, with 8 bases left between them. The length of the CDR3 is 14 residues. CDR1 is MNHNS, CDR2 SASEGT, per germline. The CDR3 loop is CASSEVAPNQPQHF. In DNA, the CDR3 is TGTGCCAGCAGTGAAGTGGCACCGAATCAGCCCCAGCATTTT.

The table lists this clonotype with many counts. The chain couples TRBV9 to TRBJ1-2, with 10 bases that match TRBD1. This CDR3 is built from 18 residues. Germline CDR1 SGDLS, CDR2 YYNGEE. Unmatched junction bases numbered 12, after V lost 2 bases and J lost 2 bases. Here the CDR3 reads CASSVLPGQGNVNYGYTF. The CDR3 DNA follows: TGTGCCAGCAGCGTTCTACCGGGACAGGGGAACGTGAACTATGGCTACACCTTC.

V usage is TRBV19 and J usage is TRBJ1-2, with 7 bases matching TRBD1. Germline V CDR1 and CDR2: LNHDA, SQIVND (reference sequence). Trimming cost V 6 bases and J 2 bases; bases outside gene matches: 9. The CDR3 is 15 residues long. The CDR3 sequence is CASSRSGQQNYGYTF. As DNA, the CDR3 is TGTGCCAGTAGCCGATCGGGACAGCAGAACTATGGCTACACCTTC.

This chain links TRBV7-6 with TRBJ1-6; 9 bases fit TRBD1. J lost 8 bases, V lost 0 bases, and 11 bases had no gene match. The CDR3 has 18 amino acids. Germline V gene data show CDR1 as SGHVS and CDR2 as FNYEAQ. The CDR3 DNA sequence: TGTGCCAGCAGCTTAGCCCACAGGGGGCGGTTCGGTGATTCACCCCTCCACTTT. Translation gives CASSLAHRGRFGDSPLHF.